This T cell receptor beta chain was sequenced for a study of OX40 agonist ivuxolimab in advanced cancers. With regard to the full study: Ivuxolimab was an agonistic, fully human IgG2 monoclonal antibody directed against OX40 (CD134), a costimulatory receptor. Prior anti-PD-1, anti-PD-L1 or anti-CTLA-4 therapy was permitted, and 35% to 40% of dose-escalation patients had received checkpoint inhibitors. Intravenous ivuxolimab was administered to patients every 2 weeks at six dose levels: 0.01, 0.1, 0.3, 1.5, 3 and 10 mg/kg. Three dose-escalation patients achieved partial responses, one with hepatocellular carcinoma and two with cutaneous melanoma. Of the 50 to 55 dose-escalation patients, hepatocellular carcinoma was present in around 20, melanoma in about 15, renal cell carcinoma in 9 and head and neck cancer in 9. The monotherapy dose-escalation portion (N ≈ 55 patients) of the phase I ivuxolimab trial is reported in the paper. Peripheral TCRbeta sequencing aimed to test whether ivuxolimab altered TCR sequence diversity and caused clonal T-cell expansion. In the dose-escalation cohort, roughly four fifths of patients were male, and the mean age was about 55 years, with a range of about 23 to 85.

Genomic DNA was extracted from sorted cells for sequencing of the TCRbeta CDR3 region. The immunoSEQ Assay was used for sequencing of TCRbeta CDR3 regions. The table was pulled from immuneACCESS by TCRdb, which kept in-frame rearrangements only. Such tables lose some clones; where checked, under half of the loss comes from unresolved V genes, and the rest has no known cause. This sample gives roughly 67,000 clones in total; around 90% of them show up just once. The ten largest clones take up less than 0.4% of the sample. Beyond this particular receptor, the publication reports: Low levels of normalized T-cell clonal expansion were also seen in some nonresponding patients. In the 0.1-3.0 mg/kg groups, partial responders had among the lowest normalized peripheral clonal expansion, particularly in CD8+ T cells. At doses of 0.1 to 3.0 mg/kg, clonal expansion of both CD4+ and CD8+ T cells in blood was seen between baseline and week 6. Antigen specificity was not determined for the clonally expanded peripheral T cells. After ivuxolimab, CD8+ T cells had more expanded clones than CD4+ T cells on average.

Concerning this clone: Its recognized antigen is unknown. No base quality information exists; no much larger clone differs at one position.

Trimming at the junction amounts to 5 bases on V and 7 bases on J, and the germline ends lie 15 bases apart. The CDR3 runs 14 amino acids, cysteine and phenylalanine included. Solely the CDR3 DNA is kept, with 42 bases framed from the first base. The germline V gene yields SNHLY for CDR1 and FYNNEI for CDR2. The trial excluded patients who had a history of autoimmune disease or were on systemic immunosuppression. Peripheral blood for TCR sequencing was collected from all dose cohorts at baseline, on cycle 4 day 1, and on cycle 7 day 1. The samples were taken from a phase I, first-in-human, multicenter, open-label dose-escalation trial of ivuxolimab. The trial enrolled adults with locally advanced or metastatic head and neck squamous cell, hepatocellular, melanoma or renal cell carcinoma. Before TCR sequencing, CD4+ and CD8+ T cells were separately sorted from peripheral blood.

This TCR was sampled from an adult with an advanced solid tumor such as melanoma, head and neck, liver or kidney cancer. This chain joins TRBV2 to TRBJ2-1, with the D gene too uncertain to name. The starting material was CD4+ or CD8+ T cells sorted from blood, obtained in a trial of the OX40 agonist ivuxolimab. The DNA is as follows: TGTGCCAGCAGTCCTCGGACGAAGGTGAATGAGCAGTTCTTC. Its product reads: CASSPRTKVNEQFF.